The rows below give T cell receptor beta chains drawn from one sample of a study of PD-1 blockade in classical Hodgkin lymphoma. Clones were read by immunoSEQ multiplex PCR, and TCRdb kept only the in-frame ones, dropping some. The sample contains tens of thousands of clones, about 77% of which appear only once. Sequencing used peripheral blood mononuclear cells (PBMCs), obtained before the fourth cycle of nivolumab. All receptors come from a human donor with classical Hodgkin lymphoma. CDR3s include the opening cysteine and the closing phenylalanine or tryptophan. A D gene is named only where the DNA matches it firmly. The size of a clone is reported for some rows only, either as once, few or many, or as a class for expanded clones.

d_call	cdr3_length	clone_size	v_call	j_call	cdr3_aa	cdr3_nt
TRBD2	15	-	TRBV5-6	TRBJ2-3	CASRLEGGGTDTQYF	TGTGCCAGCAGATTGGAGGGCGGGGGGACAGATACGCAGTATTTT
-	15	-	TRBV5-1	TRBJ1-4	CASSLAPGVNEKLFF	TGCGCCAGCAGCTTGGCCCCAGGGGTTAATGAAAAACTGTTTTTT
-	14	-	TRBV6-5	TRBJ1-5	CASSYQALGQPQHF	TGTGCCAGCAGTTACCAGGCGTTAGGTCAGCCCCAGCATTTT
-	13	-	TRBV7-3	TRBJ2-2	CASSPEAAGELFF	TGTGCCAGCAGCCCGGAGGCGGCCGGGGAGCTGTTTTTT
-	13	-	TRBV7-6	TRBJ2-1	CVVGASHLNEQFF	TGTGTGGTAGGGGCCTCCCACTTGAATGAGCAGTTCTTC
-	14	-	TRBV19	TRBJ2-2	CASTKGVEYGELFF	TGTGCCAGTACTAAGGGGGTAGAATACGGGGAGCTGTTTTTT
-	15	few	TRBV5-8	TRBJ1-3	CASSQGTYTGNTIYF	TGTGCCAGCAGCCAAGGGACATACACTGGAAACACCATATATTTT
-	12	-	TRBV6-6	TRBJ1-1	CASSNAAAEAFF	TGTGCCAGCAGTAATGCCGCTGCTGAAGCTTTCTTT
-	14	-	TRBV10-3	TRBJ2-5	CAISESMGRETQYF	TGTGCCATCAGTGAGTCGATGGGGCGGGAGACCCAGTACTTC
-	14	-	TRBV18	TRBJ2-1	CASSPGAPYNEQFF	TGTGCCAGCTCACCAGGGGCCCCCTACAATGAGCAGTTCTTC
TRBD1	13	few	TRBV5-1	TRBJ1-1	CASSGQGNTEAFF	TGCGCCAGTTCAGGACAGGGGAACACTGAAGCTTTCTTT